The 29 T cell receptor beta chains below all came from one sample that was sequenced in a study of response to subunit inactivated influenza vaccine. MiXCR, run by TCRdb on the RT-PCR reads, gives a single entry per CDR3 protein. The repertoire consists of hundreds of thousands of distinct CDR3 sequences, with 12% occurring once and the leading ten covering under 10%. Sequencing was performed on non-naive T cells sorted from PBMCs, taken around 14 days before vaccination. These TCRs come from a man over 45 who received an inactivated influenza vaccine.

The chain joins TRBV6-2 or TRBV6-3 to TRBJ1-6; perhaps TRBD1 as D (6 bases). Trimming removed 7 bases at V and 9 bases at J, with 19 bases between. This CDR3 has 15 residues. CDR1 MNHEY and CDR2 SVGEGT come from the germline V gene. CDR3: CASTIDRNLISPLHF. The CDR3 DNA follows: TGTGCCAGCACCATCGACAGGAATTTAATTTCACCCCTCCACTTT.

This clonotype was observed at least ten times. CDR3 in amino acids: CATGRGGRGNEQFF. The DNA of the CDR3 is TGTGCCACCGGTCGAGGGGGAAGGGGCAATGAGCAGTTCTTC. V is TRBV24-1 and J is TRBJ2-1; D might be TRBD1 (6 bases). CDR3 length equals 14 residues. The germline gives CDR1 KGHDR, CDR2 SFDVKD. The V end was cut by 9 bases, the J end by 6 bases, with 17 bases between.

The rearrangement joins TRBV5-5 to TRBJ2-1; TRBD1 agrees at 12 bases. The CDR3 is 16 amino acids. Trimming took 4 bases from V and 9 from J; bases not matched to a gene: 11. Germline V gene data show CDR1 as SGHKS and CDR2 as YYEKEE (reference sequence). The chain's CDR3 is CASSPRGGTGGTEQFF. For the CDR3, the DNA is TGTGCCAGCAGCCCCCGGGGTGGGACAGGGGGCACTGAGCAGTTCTTC.

The V call is TRBV10-3, the J call TRBJ1-2; weak D call: TRBD1 (6 bases). In germline, CDR1 is ENHRY, CDR2 SYGVKD. The length of the CDR3 is 13 residues. The V gene lost 6 bases and the J gene lost 2 bases, with 10 bases spanning the gap. The CDR3 loop is CAISAGTNYGYTF. The CDR3 DNA reads TGTGCCATCAGCGCCGGGACAAACTATGGCTACACCTTC.

This clonotype was detected a few times. The chain has TRBV6-1 and TRBJ2-7; D gene ambiguous. V was pared by 5 bases and J by 1 base, with 12 bases between. This CDR3 comprises 14 residues. CDR1 is MNHNS and CDR2 is SASEGT in the germline V gene. CDR3 protein: CASSTGPSSYEQYF. For the CDR3, the DNA is TGTGCCAGCAGTACCGGACCGAGTTCCTACGAGCAGTACTTC.

This clonotype has only a few counts. The rearrangement links TRBV20-1 to TRBJ1-5; 7 bases are a match to TRBD1. CDR1 DFQATT and CDR2 SNEGSKA come from the germline V gene (reference sequence). The CDR3 extends over 16 amino acids. The trim removed 5 bases at V and 8 bases at J, leaving 18 bases unmatched. The CDR3 DNA reads TGCAGTGCTCTTCGACCGGGGGACAGTCCCTTGAAGCCCCAGCATTTT. This translates into CSALRPGDSPLKPQHF.

This clonotype was picked up one time. Compared with germline, one end of the junction differs, possibly owing to a read error. The rearrangement joins TRBV20-1 to TRBJ2-3; 15 nucleotides line up with TRBD2. Germline loops: CDR1 DFQATT, CDR2 SNEGSKA (reference sequence). The CDR3 extends over 16 amino acids. The CDR3 DNA is TGCTGTGCCAGGGGGACTAGCGGGAGGAGCACAGATACGCAGTATTTT. As protein: CCARGTSGRSTDTQYF.

V is TRBV5-1 and J is TRBJ2-7, with D perhaps TRBD1 or TRBD2 (5 bases each). Deletions cut 4 bases from V and 6 bases from J, with 14 bases between. Germline assignment: CDR1 SGHRS and CDR2 YFSETQ. CDR3 size: 13 residues. The CDR3 loop is CASSRMSGTEQYF. The CDR3 nucleotides are TGCGCCAGCAGCCGAATGTCAGGGACCGAGCAGTACTTC.

This sequence joins TRBV10-2 and TRBJ2-2; 8 bases are shared with TRBD2. CDR1 WSHSY and CDR2 SAAADI come from the germline V gene. The CDR3 runs to 16 residues. V gave up 0 bases and J gave up 3 bases; unmatched junction bases: 3. The CDR3 loop is CASSESSGAYTGELFF. The CDR3 DNA is TGCGCCAGCAGTGAGTCTAGCGGGGCCTACACCGGGGAGCTGTTTTTT.

In its sample, this clonotype was seen many times. The chain employs TRBV29-1 and TRBJ2-7; 9 bases map to TRBD1. With V trimmed by 6 bases and J by 4 bases, 10 bases remained unmatched. Germline V gene sequence: CDR1 SQVTM, CDR2 ANQGSEA. The CDR3 extends over 14 amino acids. DNA for the CDR3: TGCAGCGTGACACCTCCGGGACAGGGATACGAGCAGTACTTC. It is translated as CSVTPPGQGYEQYF.

The J gene is TRBJ2-5, the V gene TRBV5-1; D gene unclear. The germline V gene encodes CDR1 SGHRS and CDR2 YFSETQ. The V gene lost 0 bases and the J gene lost 2 bases, with 11 bases spanning the gap. The CDR3 spans 15 residues. The CDR3 sequence is CASSLGGVRQETQYF. CDR3 in DNA: TGCGCCAGCAGCTTGGGGGGTGTTCGGCAAGAGACCCAGTACTTC.

The rearrangement uses TRBV4-2 and TRBJ2-2, with a possible D match to TRBD2 (6 bases). Germline values: CDR1 LGHNA, CDR2 YNFKEQ. Trimming took 4 bases from V and 0 from J, leaving 12 bases between them. This CDR3 is built from 16 residues. CDR3 region: CASSPRGGTNTGELFF. The CDR3 nucleotides read TGTGCCAGCAGCCCCCGGGGCGGGACGAACACCGGGGAGCTGTTTTTT.

This clonotype was recorded at least ten times. This chain uses TRBV7-9 with TRBJ2-5; D gene unclear. This CDR3 is 11 amino acids long. V lost 3 bases to trimming and J lost 5 bases, with 4 bases between them. Germline assignment: CDR1 SEHNR and CDR2 FQNEAQ (reference sequence). In nucleotides, the CDR3 is TGTGCCAGCAGCTTTACGGAGACCCAGTACTTC. Residues: CASSFTETQYF.

This clonotype was seen a few times. The genes are TRBV12-3 or TRBV12-4 and TRBJ2-5; D is ambiguous. The CDR3 loop spans 14 amino acids. Trimming shortened V by 5 bases and J by 5 bases, and 15 bases separated the two germline ends. The CDR3 loop is CASSQMMGVETQYF. CDR3 in DNA: TGTGCCAGCAGTCAGATGATGGGCGTTGAGACCCAGTACTTC.

The CDR3 region is CASSKGLYEQYF. The DNA of the CDR3 is TGTGCCAGCAGTAAAGGCCTCTACGAGCAGTACTTC. J is TRBJ2-7 and V is TRBV6-2 or TRBV6-3; D gene uncertain. Germline loops: CDR1 MNHEY, CDR2 SVGEGT. Deletions cut 5 bases from V and 3 bases from J, with 8 bases between. This CDR3 comprises 12 residues.

The rearrangement links TRBV18 to TRBJ2-7; a weak D match, TRBD2 (5 bases). The V gene lost 2 bases and the J gene lost 5 bases, with 13 bases spanning the gap. The CDR3 extends over 14 amino acids. Germline loops: CDR1 KGHSH, CDR2 LQKENI. The CDR3 sequence is CASSPKREGNEQYF. The DNA of the CDR3 is TGTGCCAGCTCACCAAAACGCGAGGGTAACGAGCAGTACTTC. Full variable domain (remainder filled in from reference TRBV18 and TRBJ2-7): NAGVMQNPRHLVRRRGQEARLRCSPMKGHSHVYWYRQLPEEGLKFMVYLQKENIIDESGMPKERFSAEFPKEGPSILRIQQVVRGDSAAYFCASSPKREGNEQYFGPGTRLTVT.

This clonotype was seen a handful of times. The J gene is TRBJ2-1, the V gene TRBV11-2; maybe TRBD1 (6 bases). V was clipped by 5 bases and J by 0 bases, with 20 bases between them. The length of the CDR3 is 18 residues. Per germline, CDR1 SGHAT and CDR2 FQNNGV. The CDR3 DNA reads TGTGCCAGCAGCCGCCTCCCTCCGGGACACAGCTCCTACAATGAGCAGTTCTTC. This translates into CASSRLPPGHSSYNEQFF.

This clonotype was observed a handful of times. The genes are TRBV6-2 or TRBV6-3 and TRBJ1-5; D not resolved. With 5 bases removed from V and 0 bases from J, the gap between germline ends came to 5 bases. Germline lookup yields CDR1 MNHEY and CDR2 SVGEGT. This CDR3 region has 13 residues. This CDR3 reads CASSTYSNQPQHF. The CDR3 DNA sequence: TGTGCCAGCAGTACTTATAGCAATCAGCCCCAGCATTTT.

This rearrangement joins TRBV5-1 to TRBJ1-1, with D tentatively TRBD1 (5 bases). Trimming left V 4 bases short and J 1 base short, with 20 bases between. CDR1 SGHRS and CDR2 YFSETQ come from the germline V gene. CDR3 length: 17 amino acids. The CDR3 loop reads CASSQTRGEGGNTEAFF. CDR3 nucleotide sequence: TGCGCCAGCAGCCAAACGAGGGGAGAGGGCGGGAACACTGAAGCTTTCTTT.

The sample holds many counts of this clonotype. The rearrangement uses TRBV7-6 and TRBJ1-2; no firm D call. CDR3 size: 15 residues. V was trimmed by 0 bases and J by 6 bases, leaving 14 bases between them. Germline V gene lookup returns CDR1 SGHVS and CDR2 FNYEAQ. CDR3 bases: TGTGCCAGCAGCTTAGCCGCGGCGGCGTCGGATGGCTACACCTTC. It encodes CASSLAAAASDGYTF.

The rearrangement joins TRBV24-1 to TRBJ2-5, with TRBD2 matching 7 bases. With 0 bases clipped from V and 9 bases from J, the junction kept 3 bases outside the gene matches. CDR3 length: 13 amino acids. Germline CDR1 is KGHDR and CDR2 is SFDVKD. This chain's CDR3 is CATSDLGGEAQYF. The CDR3 nucleotides read TGTGCCACCAGTGATTTGGGGGGGGAGGCCCAGTACTTC.

There are a few counts of this clonotype. CDR3 in amino acids: CASSRTGGRGQPQHF. In DNA form, the CDR3 reads TGTGCCAGCAGCAGGACAGGGGGAAGGGGTCAGCCCCAGCATTTT. This chain uses TRBV7-9 with TRBJ1-5; TRBD1 matches at 10 bases. The germline gives CDR1 SEHNR, CDR2 FQNEAQ (reference sequence). The CDR3 covers 15 residues. Trimming took 5 bases from V and 6 from J; bases not matched to a gene: 7. The entire variable domain, with the rest obtained from reference TRBV7-9 and TRBJ1-5, is as follows: DTGVSQNPRHKITKRGQNVTFRCDPISEHNRLYWYRQTLGQGPEFLTYFQNEAQLEKSRLLSDRFSAERPKGSFSTLEIQRTEQGDSAMYLCASSRTGGRGQPQHFGDGTRLSIL.

This chain links TRBV5-1 with TRBJ2-5, with 9 nucleotides matching TRBD1. The trim removed 3 bases at V and 4 bases at J, leaving 7 bases unmatched. The CDR3 has 15 amino acids. Germline V gene data show CDR1 as SGHRS and CDR2 as YFSETQ. The CDR3 loop reads CASSSGTGRAETQYF. The DNA for the CDR3 is TGCGCCAGCAGCTCCGGGACAGGGCGTGCAGAGACCCAGTACTTC. The full variable domain, completed using reference TRBV5-1 and TRBJ2-5, is KAGVTQTPRYLIKTRGQQVTLSCSPISGHRSVSWYQQTPGQGLQFLFEYFSETQRNKGNFPGRFSGRQFSNSRSEMNVSTLELGDSALYLCASSSGTGRAETQYFGPGTRLLVL.

This sequence joins TRBV9 and TRBJ2-5; 7 bases agree with TRBD1. This CDR3 contains 15 residues. Germline V gene lookup returns CDR1 SGDLS and CDR2 YYNGEE. The V and J ends lost 7 bases and 0 bases, in that order; junction bases with no gene match: 9. The CDR3 DNA follows: TGTGCCAGCTCGACAGGGTGGGTCGACCAAGAGACCCAGTACTTC. As protein: CASSTGWVDQETQYF.

The chain employs TRBV10-3 and TRBJ1-6; D is perhaps TRBD1 (5 bases). The V end lost 2 bases, the J end lost 8 bases, and 10 bases lay between the germline ends. CDR3 length: 14 residues. From germline, CDR1 is ENHRY and CDR2 SYGVKD. In DNA, the CDR3 is TGTGCCATCAGTGAGGGGCAGGGATATTCACCCCTCCACTTT. It specifies CAISEGQGYSPLHF.

The CDR3 loop reads CASRVAGAETQYF. CDR3 nucleotide sequence: TGTGCCAGCAGGGTAGCCGGAGCAGAGACCCAGTACTTC. The chain employs TRBV25-1 and TRBJ2-5; no definite D call. V was trimmed by 6 bases and J by 4 bases, leaving 12 bases between them. This CDR3 comprises 13 residues. CDR1 is MGHDK, CDR2 SYGVNS, per germline.

This clonotype showed up many times. The chain combines TRBV29-1 with TRBJ2-4; possibly TRBD1 for D (6 bases). Germline CDR1 SQVTM, CDR2 ANQGSEA. The CDR3 totals 12 residues. The V end lost 8 bases, the J end lost 5 bases, and 13 bases lay between the germline ends. The CDR3 loop reads CSISGGQNIQYF. In DNA form, the CDR3 reads TGCAGCATCTCTGGGGGCCAAAACATTCAGTACTTC.

The chain links TRBV20-1 to TRBJ2-4; D perhaps matches TRBD1 (5 bases). The germline V gene encodes CDR1 DFQATT and CDR2 SNEGSKA (reference sequence). The CDR3 extends over 12 amino acids. V lost 3 bases and J lost 9, with 12 bases in between. This CDR3 is CSASCQGSIQYF. The CDR3 bases are TGCAGTGCTAGTTGCCAGGGTAGCATTCAGTACTTC.

This chain uses TRBV6-5 with TRBJ1-2, with 9 bases matching TRBD1. The CDR3 loop spans 16 amino acids. Germline loops: CDR1 MNHEY, CDR2 SVGAGI. V lost 3 bases to trimming and J lost 8 bases; unmatched junction nucleotides: 13. This CDR3 reads CASSYTGRTGVRGYTF. Here the CDR3 DNA reads TGTGCCAGCAGTTATACAGGAAGGACAGGGGTTCGGGGCTACACCTTC.